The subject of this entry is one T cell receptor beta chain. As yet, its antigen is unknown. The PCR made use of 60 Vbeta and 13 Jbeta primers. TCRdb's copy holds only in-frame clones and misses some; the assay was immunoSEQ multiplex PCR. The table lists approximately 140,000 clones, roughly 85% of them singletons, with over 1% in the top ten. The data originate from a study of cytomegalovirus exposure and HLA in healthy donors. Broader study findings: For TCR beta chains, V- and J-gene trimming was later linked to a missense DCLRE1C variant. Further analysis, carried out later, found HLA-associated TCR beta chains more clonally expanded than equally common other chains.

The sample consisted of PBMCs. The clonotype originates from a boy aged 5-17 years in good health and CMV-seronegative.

This CDR3 reads CASSSGLAGVSYNEQFF. In nucleotides, the CDR3 is TGCGCCAGCAGCTCCGGACTAGCGGGAGTGTCCTACAATGAGCAGTTCTTC. The chain has TRBV5-1 and TRBJ2-1, with TRBD2 identical over 13 bases. Germline V gives CDR1 SGHRS, CDR2 YFSETQ. Unmatched junction bases numbered 4, after V lost 3 bases and J lost 1 base. The CDR3 is made up of 17 amino acids.